Presented here are 10 T cell receptor beta chains from one specimen sequenced in a study of response to subunit inactivated influenza vaccine. In TCRdb, the RT-PCR reads were re-called with MiXCR into one record per CDR3 protein. This table has about 800,000 distinct CDR3 sequences, approximately 22% appearing once. Sample: PBMCs from blood, taken roughly 5 days after vaccination. All receptors come from a man aged 50 to 59 who received an inactivated influenza vaccine.

This clonotype was detected only a few times. The chain couples TRBV2 to TRBJ1-5; D call uncertain. Germline CDR1 is SNHLY and CDR2 is FYNNEI. The CDR3 has 13 residues. V was shortened by 3 bases and J by 6 bases, with 9 bases between the two germline ends. CDR3 in DNA: TGTGCCAGCAGTGACACCAACAGTCAGCCCCAGCATTTT. This codes for CASSDTNSQPQHF.

In its sample, this clonotype was seen a few times. The V gene is TRBV10-3, the J gene TRBJ2-2; D is uncertain. The CDR3 is made up of 14 amino acids. With 4 bases removed from V and 2 bases from J, the gap between germline ends came to 8 bases. Germline CDR1 and CDR2: ENHRY and SYGVKD. The CDR3 loop is CAISARGNTGELFF. CDR3 in DNA: TGTGCCATCAGTGCTCGAGGCAACACCGGGGAGCTGTTTTTT.

The rearrangement links TRBV9 to TRBJ2-3; no firm D call. Germline loops: CDR1 SGDLS, CDR2 YYNGEE. V shed 0 bases and J shed 5 bases, with 7 bases lying between them. The CDR3 runs to 13 residues. The CDR3 DNA sequence: TGTGCCAGCAGCGTAGTCATTGGAGATACGCAGTATTTT. It is translated as CASSVVIGDTQYF.

The genes are TRBV7-6 and TRBJ1-2; 7 positions match TRBD1. The CDR3 is 13 residues long. Trimming at V came to 5 bases and at J to 10 bases, leaving 10 bases not matched to a gene. Germline V CDR1 and CDR2: SGHVS, FNYEAQ. CDR3 coding DNA: TGTGCCAGCAGCCCGACAGGGTTGGTGGACTACACCTTC. The encoded protein is CASSPTGLVDYTF. Full variable domain (outside the CDR3, taken from reference TRBV7-6 and TRBJ1-2): GAGVSQSPRYKVTKRGQDVALRCDPISGHVSLYWYRQALGQGPEFLTYFNYEAQQDKSGLPNDRFSAERPEGSISTLTIQRTEQRDSAMYRCASSPTGLVDYTFGSGTRLTVV.

This clonotype came up a few times. The V gene is TRBV7-2, the J gene TRBJ2-3; 12 bases align to TRBD2. The CDR3 spans 15 residues. Germline CDR1 is SGHTA and CDR2 is FQGNSA. The V segment lost 7 bases and the J segment 3 bases; nucleotides outside the gene matches: 5. The CDR3 DNA reads as TGTGCCAGCACCCTACTAGCGGGGGGAACAGATACGCAGTATTTT. As protein: CASTLLAGGTDTQYF.

The V call is TRBV29-1, the J call TRBJ2-3, with 12 bases aligning to TRBD2. Germline values: CDR1 SQVTM, CDR2 ANQGSEA. The CDR3 loop spans 17 amino acids. The V and J ends lost 2 bases and 6 bases, in that order; junction bases with no gene match: 12. The CDR3 DNA sequence: TGCAGCGTTGAACTACCCGCTAGCGGGAGGGCCAGGGATACGCAGTATTTT. Translated, it gives CSVELPASGRARDTQYF.

V gene TRBV4-3 combines with J gene TRBJ2-3; 8 nucleotides align to TRBD2. CDR3 size: 17 residues. J was trimmed by 5 bases and V by 2 bases; bases with no gene match: 12. CDR1 is LGHNA and CDR2 is YSLEER in the germline V gene. The CDR3 DNA reads as TGCGCCAGCAGCCAACGCTGGACTAGCACGTTCCAAGATACGCAGTATTTT. Its translation is CASSQRWTSTFQDTQYF.

This clonotype turned up a few times. The rearrangement links TRBV7-6 to TRBJ2-3; 7 nucleotides line up with TRBD1. V lost 2 bases and J lost 6; bases outside the gene matches: 8. This CDR3 has 15 amino acids. Germline CDR1 and CDR2: SGHVS and FNYEAQ. This CDR3 reads CASSLPGGAQDTQYF. The CDR3 nucleotides are TGTGCCAGCAGCTTACCAGGGGGAGCGCAGGATACGCAGTATTTT.

A few counts support this clonotype. The chain employs TRBV18 and TRBJ2-1, with D hard to call. Germline V lookup: CDR1 KGHSH, CDR2 LQKENI. The germline V and J ends were trimmed by 0 bases and 4 bases, with 10 bases remaining between them. CDR3 size: 15 residues. The CDR3 coding sequence is TGTGCCAGCTCACCACCAGGGATGGCTTACAATGAGCAGTTCTTC. The encoded protein is CASSPPGMAYNEQFF.

This clonotype was recorded a few times. The chain uses TRBV12-3 or TRBV12-4 and TRBJ2-1; TRBD2 matches at 7 bases. This CDR3 contains 14 residues. V lost 6 bases, J lost 0 bases, and 2 bases stayed unmatched. This CDR3 reads CASRRGDSYNEQFF. The CDR3 DNA sequence: TGTGCCAGCAGACGGGGGGACTCCTACAATGAGCAGTTCTTC.